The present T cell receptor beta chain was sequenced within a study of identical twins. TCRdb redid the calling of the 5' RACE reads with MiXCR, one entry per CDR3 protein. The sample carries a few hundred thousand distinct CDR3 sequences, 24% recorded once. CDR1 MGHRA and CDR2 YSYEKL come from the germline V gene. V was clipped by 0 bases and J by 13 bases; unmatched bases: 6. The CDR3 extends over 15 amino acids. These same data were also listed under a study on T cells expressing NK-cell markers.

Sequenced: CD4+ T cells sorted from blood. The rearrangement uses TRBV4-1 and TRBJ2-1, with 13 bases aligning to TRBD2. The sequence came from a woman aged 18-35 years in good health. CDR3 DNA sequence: TGCGCCAGCAGCCAAGACGGGACTAGCGGGATACCCCAGTTCTTC. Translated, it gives CASSQDGTSGIPQFF.